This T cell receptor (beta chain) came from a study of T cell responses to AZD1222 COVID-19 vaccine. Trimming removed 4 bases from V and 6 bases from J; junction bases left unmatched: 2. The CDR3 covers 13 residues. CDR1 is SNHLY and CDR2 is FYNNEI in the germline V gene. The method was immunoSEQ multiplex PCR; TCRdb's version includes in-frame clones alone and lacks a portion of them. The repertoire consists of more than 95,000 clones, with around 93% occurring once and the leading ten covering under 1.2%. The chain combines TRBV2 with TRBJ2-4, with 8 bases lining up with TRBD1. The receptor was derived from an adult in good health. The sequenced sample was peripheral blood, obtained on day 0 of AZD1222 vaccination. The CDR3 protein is CASSGTGINIQYF. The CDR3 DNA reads TGTGCCAGCAGTGGGACAGGGATAAACATTCAGTACTTC.